Listed below are T cell receptor beta chains from one sample, sequenced in a study of a mutant IDH1 vaccine in newly diagnosed glioma. Their antigen targets remain unknown. Measured with immunoSEQ multiplex PCR; TCRdb has only the in-frame clones, and not every one. The top ten clones hold around 6.7% of a sample with about 48,000 clones, around 80% of them seen once. Here the sequenced sample was PBMCs, taken from a glioma patient whose treatment included an IDH1 peptide vaccine. The origin of the receptors is a man aged 35-49 years with glioma. Both conserved end residues are part of each CDR3. A D gene is named only where the DNA matches it firmly. Only some rows state a clone size, as once, few, many or a class for expanded clones.

J | D | V | size | DNA | CDR3
TRBJ2-2 | NA | TRBV13 | NA | TGTGCCAGCAGCCCAACAGGGGACTCAGGGGAGCTGTTTTTT | CASSPTGDSGELFF
TRBJ2-1 | NA | TRBV6-1 | NA | TGTGCCAGCGGTCTCGGGACACAGGTCTTCAATGAGCAGTTCTTC | CASGLGTQVFNEQFF
TRBJ2-1 | NA | TRBV5-1 | NA | TGCGCCAGCAGCTTCCAGGCGCAGACTGGGGGGTCCTACAATGAGCAGTTCTTC | CASSFQAQTGGSYNEQFF
TRBJ2-3 | NA | TRBV2 | NA | TGTGCCAGCAGCCCGATCGATACGCAGTATTTT | CASSPIDTQYF
TRBJ1-2 | NA | TRBV10-1 | NA | TGCGCCAGCAGTGAATCTCGGGGAGGATATGGCTACACCTTC | CASSESRGGYGYTF
TRBJ2-5 | TRBD1 | TRBV7-8 | NA | TGTGCCAGCAGTAATCTTGACAGGGCCCAAGAGACCCAGTACTTC | CASSNLDRAQETQYF
TRBJ2-7 | NA | TRBV7-9 | NA | TGTGCCAGCAGCTTAGGCACTTTCTACGAGCAGTACTTC | CASSLGTFYEQYF
TRBJ2-7 | NA | TRBV7-6 | NA | TGTGCCAGCAGCTTTAATCCTTCCTACGAGCAGTACTTC | CASSFNPSYEQYF
TRBJ2-1 | TRBD2 | TRBV5-6 | NA | TGTGCCAGCAGCCTGTATCAGGGACTAGCGGGTATGAATGAGCAGTTCTTC | CASSLYQGLAGMNEQFF
TRBJ1-1 | TRBD1 | TRBV7-9 | NA | TGTGCCAGCAACTCCCGACAGGGAGGGGCTGAAGCTTTCTTT | CASNSRQGGAEAFF
TRBJ1-6 | TRBD1 | TRBV7-9 | NA | TGTGCCAGCAGCTTAGGGACAGGCGTCGGTTCACCCCTCCACTTT | CASSLGTGVGSPLHF
TRBJ2-2 | TRBD2 | TRBV27 | NA | TGTGCCAGCAGTCTAGCGGCGAACACCGGGGAGCTGTTTTTT | CASSLAANTGELFF
TRBJ2-7 | NA | TRBV4-1 | few | TGCGCCAGCAGCCATCCGACGAGATCCTACGAGCAGTACTTC | CASSHPTRSYEQYF
TRBJ1-3 | NA | TRBV2 | NA | TGTGCCAGCAGAGGCTACGGAAACTCTGGAAACACCATATATTTT | CASRGYGNSGNTIYF
TRBJ2-2 | TRBD2 | TRBV11-2 | few | TGTGCCAGCAGCCCGCGTCTAGCGGGGGGGCGTAACGGGGAGCTGTTTTTT | CASSPRLAGGRNGELFF
TRBJ1-2 | NA | TRBV11-2 | NA | TGTGCCAGCAGCTTAGAGGGAAGGGGCTACACCTTC | CASSLEGRGYTF
TRBJ2-3 | TRBD2 | TRBV15 | NA | TGTGCCACCAGCAGAGTTAGGACTAGCGGCACAGATACGCAGTATTTT | CATSRVRTSGTDTQYF
TRBJ1-6 | NA | TRBV5-6 | NA | TGTGCCAGCACAAGCGGGCCTAATAATTCACCCCTCCACTTT | CASTSGPNNSPLHF